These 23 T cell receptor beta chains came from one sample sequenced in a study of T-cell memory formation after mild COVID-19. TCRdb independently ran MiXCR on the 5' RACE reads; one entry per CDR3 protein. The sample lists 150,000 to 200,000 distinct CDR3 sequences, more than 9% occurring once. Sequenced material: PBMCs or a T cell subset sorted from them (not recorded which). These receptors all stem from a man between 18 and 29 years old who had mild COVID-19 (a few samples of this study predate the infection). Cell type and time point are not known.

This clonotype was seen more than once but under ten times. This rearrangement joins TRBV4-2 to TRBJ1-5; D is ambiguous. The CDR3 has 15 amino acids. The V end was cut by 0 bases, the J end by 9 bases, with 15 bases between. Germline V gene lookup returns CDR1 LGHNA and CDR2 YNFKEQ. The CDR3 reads CASSQEWAGEWPQHF. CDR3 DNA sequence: TGTGCCAGCAGCCAAGAGTGGGCCGGGGAATGGCCCCAGCATTTT.

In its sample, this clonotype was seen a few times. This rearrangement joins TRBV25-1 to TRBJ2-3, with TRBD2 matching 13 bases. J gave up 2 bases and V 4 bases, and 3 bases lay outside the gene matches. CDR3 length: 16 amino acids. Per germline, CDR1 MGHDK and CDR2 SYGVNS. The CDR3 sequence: CASSAGTSGITDTQYF. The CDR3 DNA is TGTGCCAGCAGTGCAGGGACTAGCGGGATCACAGATACGCAGTATTTT.

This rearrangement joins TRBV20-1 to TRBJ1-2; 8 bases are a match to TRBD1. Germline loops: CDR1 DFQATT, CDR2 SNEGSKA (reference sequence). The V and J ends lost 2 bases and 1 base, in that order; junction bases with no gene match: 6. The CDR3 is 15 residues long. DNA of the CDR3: TGCAGTGCTAGAACCAGGGGGCGCCGTAACTATGGCTACACCTTC. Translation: CSARTRGRRNYGYTF.

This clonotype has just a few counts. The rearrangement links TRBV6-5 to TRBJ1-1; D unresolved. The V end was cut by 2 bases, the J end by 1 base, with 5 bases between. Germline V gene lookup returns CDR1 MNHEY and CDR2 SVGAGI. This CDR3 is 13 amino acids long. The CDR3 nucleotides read TGTGCCAGCAGTTACGGCAAGAACACTGAAGCTTTCTTT. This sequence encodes CASSYGKNTEAFF.

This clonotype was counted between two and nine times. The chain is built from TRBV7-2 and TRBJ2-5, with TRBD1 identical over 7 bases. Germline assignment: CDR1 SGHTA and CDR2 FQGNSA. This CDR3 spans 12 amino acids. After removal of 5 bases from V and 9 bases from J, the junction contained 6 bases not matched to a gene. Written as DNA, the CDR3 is TGTGCCAGCAGCCCGACGGACAGGCCCCAGTACTTC. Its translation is CASSPTDRPQYF.

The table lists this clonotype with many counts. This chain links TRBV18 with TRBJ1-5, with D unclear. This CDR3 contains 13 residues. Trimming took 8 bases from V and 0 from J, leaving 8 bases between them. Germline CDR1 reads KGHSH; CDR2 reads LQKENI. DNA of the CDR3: TGTGCCAGCAGCGGTGATAGCAATCAGCCCCAGCATTTT. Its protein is CASSGDSNQPQHF.

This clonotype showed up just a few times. As DNA, the CDR3 is TGTGCCAGCAGGGAATTCGGGACAGTCTCCTACGAGCAGTACTTC. Residues: CASREFGTVSYEQYF. This chain links TRBV5-8 with TRBJ2-7; TRBD1 matches at 7 bases. Germline CDR1 reads SGHTS; CDR2 reads YDEGEE. Germline trimming cut 5 bases from V and 0 bases from J; bases unmatched to any gene: 8. The CDR3 loop spans 15 amino acids.

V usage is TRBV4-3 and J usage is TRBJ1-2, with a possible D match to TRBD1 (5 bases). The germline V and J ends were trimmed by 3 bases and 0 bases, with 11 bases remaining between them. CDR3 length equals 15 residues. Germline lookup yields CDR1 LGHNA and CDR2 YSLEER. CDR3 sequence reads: CASSHTGASNYGYTF. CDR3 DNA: TGCGCCAGCAGCCATACCGGGGCCTCTAACTATGGCTACACCTTC.

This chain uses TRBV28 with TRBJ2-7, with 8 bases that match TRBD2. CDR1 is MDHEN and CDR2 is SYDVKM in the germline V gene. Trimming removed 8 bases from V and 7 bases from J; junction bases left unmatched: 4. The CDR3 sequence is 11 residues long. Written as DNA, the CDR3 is TGTGCCAGCGGTGGCGGGGGGGAGCAGTACGTC. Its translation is CASGGGGEQYV.

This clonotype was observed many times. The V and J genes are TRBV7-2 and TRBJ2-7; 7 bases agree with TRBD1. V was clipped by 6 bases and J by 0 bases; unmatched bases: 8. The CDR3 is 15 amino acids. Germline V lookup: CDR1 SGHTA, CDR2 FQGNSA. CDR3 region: CASRRPGQSSYEQYF. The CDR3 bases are TGTGCCAGCAGGCGTCCGGGACAGAGCTCCTACGAGCAGTACTTC.

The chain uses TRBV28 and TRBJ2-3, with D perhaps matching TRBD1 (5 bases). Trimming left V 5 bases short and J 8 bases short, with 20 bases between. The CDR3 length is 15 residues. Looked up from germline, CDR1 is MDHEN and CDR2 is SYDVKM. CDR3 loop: CASSGAHGRGGTQYF. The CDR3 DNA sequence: TGTGCCAGCAGTGGGGCCCATGGACGTGGTGGTACGCAGTATTTT.

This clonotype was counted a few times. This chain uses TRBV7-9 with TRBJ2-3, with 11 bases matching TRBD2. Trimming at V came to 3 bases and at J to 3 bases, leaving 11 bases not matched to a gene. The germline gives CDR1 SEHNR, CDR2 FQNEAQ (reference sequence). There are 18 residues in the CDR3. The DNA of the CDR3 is TGTGCCAGCAGCTTCCCCGTAAGACTAGCGGGAAGGACAGATACGCAGTATTTT. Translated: CASSFPVRLAGRTDTQYF.

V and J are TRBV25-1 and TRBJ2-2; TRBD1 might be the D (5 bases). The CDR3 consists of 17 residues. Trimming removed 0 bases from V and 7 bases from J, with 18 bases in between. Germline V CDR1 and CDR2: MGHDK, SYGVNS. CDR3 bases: TGTGCCAGCAGTGAATATAGCCAGGGTTCCACCCACGGGGAGCTGTTTTTT. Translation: CASSEYSQGSTHGELFF.

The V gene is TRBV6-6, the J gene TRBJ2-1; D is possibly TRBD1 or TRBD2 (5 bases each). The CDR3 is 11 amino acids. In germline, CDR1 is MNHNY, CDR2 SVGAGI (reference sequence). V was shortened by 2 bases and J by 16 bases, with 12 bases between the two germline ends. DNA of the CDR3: TGTGCCAGCAGTTACCCGGGGCTGCTATTCTTC. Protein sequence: CASSYPGLLFF.

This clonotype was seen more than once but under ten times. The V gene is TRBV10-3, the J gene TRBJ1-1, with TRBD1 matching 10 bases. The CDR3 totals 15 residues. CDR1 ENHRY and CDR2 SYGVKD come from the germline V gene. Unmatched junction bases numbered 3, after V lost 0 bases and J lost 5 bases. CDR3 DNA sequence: TGTGCCATCAGTGAGTCCGGACAGGGGGGGACTGAAGCTTTCTTT. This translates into CAISESGQGGTEAFF.

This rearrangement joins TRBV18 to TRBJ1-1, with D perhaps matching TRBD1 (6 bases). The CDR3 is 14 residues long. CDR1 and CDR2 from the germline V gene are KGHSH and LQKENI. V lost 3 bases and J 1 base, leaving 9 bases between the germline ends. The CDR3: CASSPQDRNTEAFF. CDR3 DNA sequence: TGTGCCAGCTCACCTCAGGACAGGAACACTGAAGCTTTCTTT.

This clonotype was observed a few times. The CDR3 protein is CASRGQTSEWQYV. CDR3 DNA: TGTGCCAGCCGGGGACAGACGTCCGAGTGGCAGTACGTC. The chain joins TRBV6-1 to TRBJ2-7; 7 nucleotides match TRBD1. With 8 bases clipped from V and 9 bases from J, the junction kept 13 bases outside the gene matches. This CDR3 has 13 residues. Looked up from germline, CDR1 is MNHNS and CDR2 is SASEGT.

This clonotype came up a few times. The CDR3 here is CASSALGGRPGEQYF. CDR3 sequence (DNA): TGTGCCAGCAGTGCCCTAGGGGGGCGGCCGGGCGAGCAGTACTTC. The chain links TRBV25-1 to TRBJ2-7; D may match TRBD1 or TRBD2 (6 bases each). Germline V gene sequence: CDR1 MGHDK, CDR2 SYGVNS. V was clipped by 4 bases and J by 6 bases, with 19 bases between them. This CDR3 is 15 amino acids long.

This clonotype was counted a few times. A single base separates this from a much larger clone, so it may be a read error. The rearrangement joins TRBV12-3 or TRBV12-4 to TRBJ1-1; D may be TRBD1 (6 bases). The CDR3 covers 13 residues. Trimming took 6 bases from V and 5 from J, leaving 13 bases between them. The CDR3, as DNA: TGTGCCAGCAGCCCACAGGGAAAAACTGAAGCTTTCTTT. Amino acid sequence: CASSPQGKTEAFF.

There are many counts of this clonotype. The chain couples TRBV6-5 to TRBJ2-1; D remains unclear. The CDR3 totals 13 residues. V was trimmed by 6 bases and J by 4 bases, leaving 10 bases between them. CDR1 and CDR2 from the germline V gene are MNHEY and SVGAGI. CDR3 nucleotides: TGTGCCAGCAGCACCACCCTGTACAATGAGCAGTTCTTC. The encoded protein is CASSTTLYNEQFF.

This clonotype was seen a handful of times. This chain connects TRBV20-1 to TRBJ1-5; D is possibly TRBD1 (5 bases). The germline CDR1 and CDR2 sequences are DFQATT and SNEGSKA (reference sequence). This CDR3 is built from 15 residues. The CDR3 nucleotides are TGCAGCCTCTCGGGTGCGCGTGGGGGGAATCAGCCCCAGCATTTT. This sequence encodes CSLSGARGGNQPQHF.

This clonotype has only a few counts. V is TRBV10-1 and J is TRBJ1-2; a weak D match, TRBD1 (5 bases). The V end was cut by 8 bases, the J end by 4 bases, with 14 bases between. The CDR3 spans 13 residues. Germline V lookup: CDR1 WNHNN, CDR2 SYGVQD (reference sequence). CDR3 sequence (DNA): TGCGCCAGCGCGGAGGGGCCTGGCTATGGCTACACCTTC. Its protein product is CASAEGPGYGYTF.

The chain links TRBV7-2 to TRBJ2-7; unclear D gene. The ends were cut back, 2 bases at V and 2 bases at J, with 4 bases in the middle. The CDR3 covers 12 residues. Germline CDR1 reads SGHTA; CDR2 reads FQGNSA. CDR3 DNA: TGTGCCAGCAGCTTACCAGCCTACGAGCAGTACTTC. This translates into CASSLPAYEQYF.